The 24 T cell receptor beta chains below come from one sample, sequenced in a study of control samples from healthy donors and cancer patients. Produced via immunoSEQ multiplex PCR; TCRdb's table is partial and in-frame only. The sample includes some 20,000 clones, around 85% seen only once; the top ten take more than 30%. Sequencing was done on a sample of PBMCs. The receptors originated from a man between 60 and 70 years old with head and neck cancer.

The chain couples TRBV30 to TRBJ2-5, with D maybe TRBD2 (6 bases). The germline V gene encodes CDR1 GTSNPN and CDR2 SVGIG (reference sequence). V lost 5 bases and J lost 8, with 18 bases in between. The CDR3 runs 13 residues. CDR3 in amino acids: CAWGGAAGQTQYF. The CDR3 DNA reads TGTGCCTGGGGCGGGGCAGCGGGTCAAACCCAGTACTTC.

This chain links TRBV30 with TRBJ1-2, with a possible D match to TRBD1 (5 bases). Germline CDR1 reads GTSNPN; CDR2 reads SVGIG (reference sequence). Trimming removed 4 bases at V and 11 bases at J, with 20 bases between. The CDR3 spans 13 residues. CDR3 coding DNA: TGTGCCTGGACAGCCTCAAACCTCAGGGTGTACACCTTC. Translation: CAWTASNLRVYTF.

In nucleotides, the CDR3 is TGTGCCAGCAGTTTGGGGGCAGGGACGAACACTGAAGCTTTCTTT. This translates into CASSLGAGTNTEAFF. V gene TRBV27 combines with J gene TRBJ1-1; tentative D call: TRBD1 (6 bases). Deletions cut 3 bases from V and 1 base from J, with 12 bases between. The CDR3 is made up of 15 amino acids. Germline values: CDR1 MNHEY, CDR2 SMNVEV (reference sequence).

The rearrangement uses TRBV5-1 and TRBJ1-2, with 11 bases matching TRBD1. The germline CDR1 and CDR2 sequences are SGHRS and YFSETQ. V lost 3 bases to trimming and J lost 4 bases; unmatched junction nucleotides: 2. CDR3 length: 14 amino acids. CDR3 loop: CASSWDRGVYGYTF. The CDR3 region has the DNA TGCGCCAGCAGCTGGGACAGGGGGGTCTATGGCTACACCTTC.

The gene calls are TRBV29-1 and TRBJ2-5; D unresolved. Germline CDR1 is SQVTM and CDR2 is ANQGSEA. Trimming shortened V by 7 bases and J by 1 base, and 4 bases separated the two germline ends. The CDR3 covers 10 residues. This CDR3 is CSGSQETQYF. As DNA, the CDR3 is TGCAGCGGGTCCCAAGAGACCCAGTACTTC. Drawing the rest from reference TRBV29-1 and TRBJ2-5, the complete variable domain is SAVISQKPSRDICQRGTSLTIQCQVDSQVTMMFWYRQQPGQSLTLIATANQGSEATYESGFVIDKFPISRPNLTFSTLTVSNMSPEDSSIYLCSGSQETQYFGPGTRLLVL.

This clone was detected only a few times. Compared with germline, one end of the junction differs, possibly owing to a read error. The gene calls are TRBV24-1 and TRBJ1-2; D is perhaps TRBD1 (5 bases). This CDR3 is built from 11 residues. The germline V gene has CDR1 KGHDR and CDR2 SFDVKD. CDR3 protein: CATSDLWDGNF. CDR3 sequence (DNA): TGTGCCACCAGTGATTTGTGGGACGGTAACTTC.

The chain recombines TRBV7-9 with TRBJ2-7; 9 nucleotides align to TRBD1. Trimming took 2 bases from V and 4 from J; bases not matched to a gene: 9. Germline V CDR1 and CDR2: SEHNR, FQNEAQ (reference sequence). There are 16 residues in the CDR3. The CDR3 is CASSLYRGPRTYEQYF. For the CDR3, the DNA is TGTGCCAGCAGCTTATACAGGGGGCCGAGAACTTACGAGCAGTACTTC. The full variable domain, with the rest looked up from reference TRBV7-9 and TRBJ2-7, is DTGVSQNPRHKITKRGQNVTFRCDPISEHNRLYWYRQTLGQGPEFLTYFQNEAQLEKSRLLSDRFSAERPKGSFSTLEIQRTEQGDSAMYLCASSLYRGPRTYEQYFGPGTRLTVT.

This clone was counted a single time. This chain uses TRBV12-5 with TRBJ2-7, with D possibly matching TRBD1 (5 bases). This CDR3 is 14 amino acids long. Germline loops: CDR1 LGHNT, CDR2 FRNRAP. The germline V and J ends were trimmed by 1 base and 3 bases, with 10 bases remaining between them. The CDR3 region has the DNA TGTGCTAGTGGTTTGGCAGGGAACCTCTACGAGCAGTACTTC. Its protein is CASGLAGNLYEQYF.

The rearrangement joins TRBV7-9 to TRBJ2-3, with D hard to call. Germline lookup yields CDR1 SEHNR and CDR2 FQNEAQ (reference sequence). This CDR3 comprises 13 residues. Trimming took 1 base from V and 2 from J, leaving 4 bases between them. The CDR3 DNA reads as TGTGCCAGCAGCTTAGGTTTCACAGATACGCAGTATTTT. Encoded protein: CASSLGFTDTQYF.

The chain combines TRBV2 with TRBJ2-7; 7 bases match TRBD2. The CDR3 is 12 residues long. Germline V gives CDR1 SNHLY, CDR2 FYNNEI. With V trimmed by 7 bases and J by 13 bases, 13 bases remained unmatched. The CDR3 protein is CASTTGGSLSYV. The CDR3 bases are TGTGCCAGCACCACCGGCGGGAGCCTGTCCTACGTC.

CDR3 coding DNA: TGTGCCAGCAGGTCTAGCGGGAGGGCCTTATACAATGAGCAGTTCTTC. Residues: CASRSSGRALYNEQFF. This chain links TRBV14 with TRBJ2-1, with 12 bases aligning to TRBD2. The CDR3 runs to 16 residues. Germline V gene lookup returns CDR1 SGHDN and CDR2 FVKESK. The junction had 7 bases not matched to a gene; V was cut back by 6 bases and J by 4 bases.

This clone was found once. The CDR3 DNA follows: TGTGCTAGTGCCCCGGACAGGCGATCCTACGAGCAGTACTTC. The encoded protein is CASAPDRRSYEQYF. The chain has TRBV12-5 and TRBJ2-7; 7 nucleotides match TRBD1. Germline V gene sequence: CDR1 LGHNT, CDR2 FRNRAP. The V and J ends lost 7 bases and 1 base, in that order; junction bases with no gene match: 7. The CDR3 is made up of 14 amino acids.

CDR3 nucleotides: TGCGCCAGCAGCCAAGATCTTAGGGCTAGCGGGGCAGATACGCAGTATTTT. Amino acids: CASSQDLRASGADTQYF. The V and J genes are TRBV4-1 and TRBJ2-3; 9 bases map to TRBD2. The trim removed 0 bases at V and 4 bases at J, leaving 8 bases unmatched. The CDR3 is 17 amino acids. In germline, CDR1 is MGHRA, CDR2 YSYEKL.

The CDR3 protein is CAWMKRRERTEAFF. The CDR3 nucleotides read TGTGCCTGGATGAAACGGAGGGAGCGAACTGAAGCTTTCTTT. The V and J genes are TRBV30 and TRBJ1-1; D is unresolved. The CDR3 loop spans 14 amino acids. Germline-derived CDR1 and CDR2 are GTSNPN and SVGIG (reference sequence). Trimming took off 4 bases at V and 5 bases at J, with 17 bases between the two ends. Full variable domain (missing parts from reference TRBV30 and TRBJ1-1): SQTIHQWPATLVQPVGSPLSLECTVEGTSNPNLYWYRQAAGRGLQLLFYSVGIGQISSEVPQNLSASRPQDRQFILSSKKLLLSDSGFYLCAWMKRRERTEAFFGQGTRLTVV.

The CDR3 loop reads CASSWGAGEQFF. CDR3 in DNA: TGCGCCAGCAGCTGGGGGGCCGGTGAGCAGTTCTTC. V and J are TRBV5-1 and TRBJ2-1, with D perhaps being TRBD1 or TRBD2 (6 bases each). Germline CDR1 reads SGHRS; CDR2 reads YFSETQ. CDR3 size: 12 residues. Trimming cost V 3 bases and J 9 bases, with 10 bases left between them.

The gene calls are TRBV12-5 and TRBJ1-2; D not certain. This CDR3 has 15 residues. The V gene lost 2 bases and the J gene lost 8 bases, with 18 bases spanning the gap. The V gene's germline CDR1 is LGHNT and CDR2 FRNRAP. The DNA for the CDR3 is TGTGCTAGTGGTTTGCTCCAGCCTGGACTTCGAGGCTACACCTTC. Translating it yields CASGLLQPGLRGYTF.

This clone is a singleton in its sample. V and J are TRBV2 and TRBJ1-5, with D uncertain. The length of the CDR3 is 17 residues. V lost 5 bases to trimming and J lost 3 bases, with 20 bases between them. Germline CDR1 and CDR2: SNHLY and FYNNEI. CDR3 sequence: CASSPSGERVDNQPQHF. The DNA of the CDR3 is TGTGCCAGCAGTCCTTCCGGTGAGAGGGTGGACAATCAGCCCCAGCATTTT. Variable domain in full (rest from reference TRBV2 and TRBJ1-5): EPEVTQTPSHQVTQMGQEVILRCVPISNHLYFYWYRQILGQKVEFLVSFYNNEISEKSEIFDDQFSVERPDGSNFTLKIRSTKLEDSAMYFCASSPSGERVDNQPQHFGDGTRLSIL.

CDR3 region: CASSERGRRTGELFF. Here the CDR3 DNA reads TGTGCCAGCAGCGAGAGGGGCAGGCGGACCGGGGAGCTGTTTTTT. The chain links TRBV7-9 to TRBJ2-2; D may be TRBD1 or TRBD2 (5 bases each). The germline V and J ends were trimmed by 5 bases and 5 bases, with 15 bases remaining between them. CDR3 length equals 15 residues. CDR1 is SEHNR and CDR2 is FQNEAQ in the germline V gene (reference sequence).

This clone is medium-sized. This chain connects TRBV27 to TRBJ2-1; 7 nucleotides align to TRBD1. Looked up from germline, CDR1 is MNHEY and CDR2 is SMNVEV (reference sequence). CDR3 size: 15 residues. Unmatched junction bases numbered 4, after V lost 5 bases and J lost 0 bases. In nucleotides, the CDR3 is TGTGCCAGCAGTCCAAGGACAGGCTCCTACAATGAGCAGTTCTTC. Translated: CASSPRTGSYNEQFF.

The chain couples TRBV2 to TRBJ2-7; D uncertain. V gave up 7 bases and J gave up 0 bases, with 10 bases separating them. Germline-derived CDR1 and CDR2 are SNHLY and FYNNEI. There are 13 residues in the CDR3. The CDR3, as DNA: TGTGCCAGCACAGGTAGCAACTCCTACGAGCAGTACGTC. This gives the protein CASTGSNSYEQYV.

V gene TRBV11-3 combines with J gene TRBJ2-1; the match to TRBD2 covers 10 bases. V dropped 5 bases and J dropped 8; count of bases not matched to a gene: 9. This CDR3 has 15 amino acids. In germline, CDR1 is SGHNT, CDR2 YENEEA. CDR3 sequence (DNA): TGTGCCAGCAGCCCCATTAGCGGGAGGAGAGATGAGCAGTTCTTC. This sequence encodes CASSPISGRRDEQFF.

The V call is TRBV11-3, the J call TRBJ2-1; possible D gene TRBD2, 5 bases. The V end was cut by 4 bases, the J end by 13 bases, with 17 bases between. CDR1 SGHNT and CDR2 YENEEA come from the germline V gene. CDR3 size: 13 residues. CDR3 in amino acids: CASSSGLMSGQFF. CDR3 coding DNA: TGTGCCAGCAGCTCCGGACTGATGTCTGGCCAGTTCTTC.

This chain links TRBV6-4 with TRBJ2-7, with unresolved D. The CDR3 length is 14 residues. The V end was cut by 6 bases, the J end by 0 bases, with 12 bases between. Germline values: CDR1 MRHNA, CDR2 SNTAGT. CDR3 nucleotide sequence: TGTGCCAGCAGCCTGCCGGGCCTCTCCTACGAGCAGTACGTC. This sequence encodes CASSLPGLSYEQYV.

This clone was counted a few times. The CDR3 loop reads CASSSQGRNTIYF. The CDR3 DNA reads as TGTGCCAGCAGTTCACAGGGACGAAACACCATATATTTT. V gene TRBV6-5 combines with J gene TRBJ1-3; tentatively, D is TRBD1 (6 bases). Germline-derived CDR1 and CDR2 are MNHEY and SVGAGI. The CDR3 spans 13 residues. Trimming shortened V by 4 bases and J by 5 bases, and 9 bases separated the two germline ends.